Below, 29 T cell receptor beta chains from the same sample are listed, as sequenced in a study of cytomegalovirus exposure and HLA in healthy donors. 13 Jbeta primers and 60 Vbeta primers were used for the PCR. TCRdb's table, derived via immunoSEQ multiplex PCR, lists solely in-frame clones and lacks some. The table lists approximately 100,000 clones, about 74% of them singletons. The sequencing input was PBMCs. These receptors came from a woman aged 18-30 years in good health and CMV-seropositive.

The chain has TRBV28 and TRBJ1-2; D possibly corresponds to TRBD1 (6 bases). This CDR3 region has 18 residues. Trimming took off 3 bases at V and 4 bases at J, with 24 bases between the two ends. CDR1 and CDR2 from the germline V gene are MDHEN and SYDVKM. This chain's CDR3 is CASSFSSKRGGAFYGYTF. The DNA for the CDR3 is TGTGCCAGCAGTTTTTCATCGAAAAGGGGGGGGGCTTTCTATGGCTACACCTTC.

V usage is TRBV9 and J usage is TRBJ1-2, with 7 bases aligning to TRBD1. V lost 3 bases and J lost 4; bases outside the gene matches: 3. This CDR3 region has 13 residues. CDR1 and CDR2 (germline): SGDLS, YYNGEE. CDR3: CASSGDRVYGYTF. CDR3 DNA: TGTGCCAGCAGCGGAGACAGGGTCTATGGCTACACCTTC.

V usage is TRBV28 and J usage is TRBJ1-4, with TRBD1 matching 10 bases. Germline CDR1 MDHEN, CDR2 SYDVKM. The V and J ends lost 3 bases and 7 bases, in that order; junction bases with no gene match: 8. There are 16 residues in the CDR3. DNA for the CDR3: TGTGCCAGCAGTTTGTTGACAGGGGGCGCGGGTGAAAAACTGTTTTTT. As protein: CASSLLTGGAGEKLFF.

V is TRBV2 and J is TRBJ1-5; maybe TRBD1 (5 bases). The CDR3 covers 17 residues. Per germline, CDR1 SNHLY and CDR2 FYNNEI. V dropped 4 bases and J dropped 2 bases, with 18 bases sitting between them. The CDR3 DNA is TGTGCCAGCAGTGTCGCAGCGGGGGAGGGGCGCAATCAGCCCCAGCATTTT. Encoded protein: CASSVAAGEGRNQPQHF.

The chain is built from TRBV14 and TRBJ2-5; D is unclear. V lost 3 bases, J lost 0 bases, and 5 bases lay in between. The CDR3 runs to 13 residues. The V gene's germline CDR1 is SGHDN and CDR2 FVKESK. The CDR3 spells CASSQRHQETQYF. CDR3 nucleotides: TGTGCCAGCAGCCAGCGGCACCAAGAGACCCAGTACTTC.

The rearrangement joins TRBV30 to TRBJ2-7; 7 positions agree with TRBD1. CDR3 length: 15 residues. The J segment lost 3 bases and the V segment lost 3 bases, leaving 11 bases of the junction unmatched. Germline lookup yields CDR1 GTSNPN and CDR2 SVGIG (reference sequence). The CDR3 reads CAWRRSGTVGYEQYF. The DNA of the CDR3 is TGTGCCTGGAGGAGGTCCGGGACAGTGGGCTACGAGCAGTACTTC.

This clone was seen a few times. The sample has other DNA sequences that encode this CDR3 too. The chain employs TRBV18 and TRBJ2-5, with D possibly matching TRBD2 (5 bases). The CDR3 has 12 residues. From germline, CDR1 is KGHSH and CDR2 LQKENI. V was cut by 2 bases and J by 4 bases, with 5 bases left in between. The CDR3 nucleotides are TGTGCCAGCTCACCAGGAGGAGAGACCCAGTACTTC. It codes for CASSPGGETQYF.

The chain links TRBV6-5 to TRBJ1-1; D possibly corresponds to TRBD1 (6 bases). Germline V CDR1 and CDR2: MNHEY, SVGAGI. Deletions cut 6 bases from V and 5 bases from J, with 19 bases between. The length of the CDR3 is 15 residues. CDR3 protein: CASSLPGGRVTEAFF. Here the CDR3 DNA reads TGTGCCAGCAGCCTTCCCGGGGGGCGAGTGACTGAAGCTTTCTTT.

The genes are TRBV6-4 and TRBJ2-2; 9 bases match TRBD2. This CDR3 spans 15 amino acids. V shed 5 bases, J shed 1 base, and the junction held 2 bases outside the gene matches. In germline, CDR1 is MRHNA, CDR2 SNTAGT. The CDR3 loop reads CASSTSGQNTGELFF. CDR3 in DNA: TGTGCCAGCAGTACTAGCGGGCAGAACACCGGGGAGCTGTTTTTT.

This clone was picked up a small number of times. The chain recombines TRBV19 with TRBJ1-1; the match to TRBD1 covers 8 bases. Per germline, CDR1 LNHDA and CDR2 SQIVND (reference sequence). The CDR3 extends over 16 amino acids. The V and J ends lost 3 bases and 1 base, in that order; junction bases with no gene match: 7. The CDR3 DNA reads TGTGCCAGTAGTATCGTCCAGGGGGCGAGGAACACTGAAGCTTTCTTT. It translates to CASSIVQGARNTEAFF.

This sequence joins TRBV7-3 and TRBJ2-1, with 8 bases aligning to TRBD2. The CDR3 length is 18 residues. Germline-derived CDR1 and CDR2 are SGHTA and FQGTGA. V lost 2 bases and J lost 4; bases outside the gene matches: 13. The CDR3 protein is CASSLSPGRAPIYNEQFF. As DNA, the CDR3 is TGTGCCAGCAGCTTATCACCCGGGAGGGCCCCTATTTACAATGAGCAGTTCTTC.

The chain recombines TRBV16 with TRBJ2-2; no clear D gene. The CDR3 length is 16 residues. The V gene lost 1 base and the J gene lost 4 bases, with 13 bases spanning the gap. Germline V gene data show CDR1 as KGHSY and CDR2 as FQNENV. CDR3 sequence: CASSQLSPVGTGELFF. The CDR3 coding sequence is TGTGCCAGCAGCCAATTGTCGCCAGTTGGCACCGGGGAGCTGTTTTTT.

The CDR3 nucleotides read TGCGCCAGCAGCCCCTCCTCCCAAGAGGGACAGTACTTC. It codes for CASSPSSQEGQYF. The chain uses TRBV4-1 and TRBJ2-7, with a weak D call TRBD2 (5 bases). V dropped 4 bases and J dropped 10 bases, with 17 bases sitting between them. The germline CDR1 and CDR2 sequences are MGHRA and YSYEKL. The CDR3 consists of 13 residues.

The chain is built from TRBV4-1 and TRBJ2-2; D gene uncertain. The CDR3 is 13 amino acids. Trimming removed 2 bases at V and 4 bases at J, with 5 bases between. CDR1 and CDR2 (germline): MGHRA, YSYEKL. The CDR3 sequence is CASSQLSTGELFF. The CDR3 DNA reads as TGCGCCAGCAGCCAACTATCCACCGGGGAGCTGTTTTTT.

This clone was picked up a small number of times. V gene TRBV7-2 combines with J gene TRBJ1-2; TRBD1 matches at 7 bases. The CDR3 extends over 13 amino acids. Germline values: CDR1 SGHTA, CDR2 FQGNSA. J was trimmed by 5 bases and V by 7 bases; bases with no gene match: 7. The CDR3 protein is CASTDTGVYGYTF. In DNA form, the CDR3 reads TGTGCCAGCACCGATACAGGGGTTTATGGCTACACCTTC. The entire variable domain, with the rest obtained from reference TRBV7-2 and TRBJ1-2, is as follows: GAGVSQSPSNKVTEKGKDVELRCDPISGHTALYWYRQSLGQGLEFLIYFQGNSAPDKSGLPSDRFSAERTGGSVSTLTIQRTQQEDSAVYLCASTDTGVYGYTFGSGTRLTVV.

This clone was seen just once. This sample includes further DNA sequences coding for the same CDR3. The rearrangement uses TRBV27 and TRBJ2-1, with TRBD2 identical over 13 bases. The CDR3 totals 17 residues. The trim removed 5 bases at V and 0 bases at J, leaving 4 bases unmatched. The germline gives CDR1 MNHEY, CDR2 SMNVEV (reference sequence). CDR3 nucleotides: TGTGCCAGCAGTGCGGGACTAGCGGGACTCTCCTACAATGAGCAGTTCTTC. This gives the protein CASSAGLAGLSYNEQFF.

This clone was counted only a few times. The rearrangement joins TRBV6-5 to TRBJ1-5, with 7 bases that match TRBD1. V shed 7 bases and J 6 bases; nucleotides not matched to a gene: 9. Germline loops: CDR1 MNHEY, CDR2 SVGAGI. This CDR3 spans 14 amino acids. As DNA, the CDR3 is TGTGCCAGCAAACCAGGGGGAACGGGTCAGCCCCAGCATTTT. Its protein is CASKPGGTGQPQHF.

V usage is TRBV27 and J usage is TRBJ2-1, with 14 bases identical to TRBD2. V gave up 7 bases and J gave up 9 bases; unmatched junction bases: 8. The germline V gene encodes CDR1 MNHEY and CDR2 SMNVEV (reference sequence). The CDR3 is 15 residues long. CDR3: CASTSGLAGVGEQFF. The DNA for the CDR3 is TGTGCCAGCACTTCGGGACTAGCGGGAGTTGGTGAGCAGTTCTTC.

The chain recombines TRBV5-4 with TRBJ2-2; a weak D match, TRBD2 (8 bases). Trimming removed 4 bases at V and 6 bases at J, with 22 bases between. CDR1 is SGHNT and CDR2 is YYREEE in the germline V gene (reference sequence). This CDR3 is 17 amino acids long. CDR3 residues: CASSPGGTAGVPGELFF. CDR3 in DNA: TGTGCCAGCAGCCCCGGGGGGACAGCGGGAGTACCCGGGGAGCTGTTTTTT.

This clone was observed once. The rearrangement uses TRBV18 and TRBJ1-5; D not certain. There are 16 residues in the CDR3. Deletions cut 2 bases from V and 2 bases from J, with 13 bases between. CDR1 and CDR2 from the germline V gene are KGHSH and LQKENI. CDR3 nucleotides: TGTGCCAGCTCACCATTTACGGACGGGGGCAATCAGCCCCAGCATTTT. It encodes CASSPFTDGGNQPQHF.

This clone came up once. The chain recombines TRBV7-6 with TRBJ2-5; a possible D gene is TRBD1 (5 bases). The germline CDR1 and CDR2 sequences are SGHVS and FNYEAQ. V lost 0 bases and J 2 bases, leaving 10 bases between the germline ends. The length of the CDR3 is 15 residues. DNA for the CDR3: TGTGCCAGCAGCTTAGCCGTCGACAGACAAGAGACCCAGTACTTC. This gives the protein CASSLAVDRQETQYF.

The J gene is TRBJ1-1, the V gene TRBV5-4; 10 nucleotides align to TRBD1. V trimming: 4 bases; J trimming: 1 base; junction bases outside the gene matches: 4. Germline assignment: CDR1 SGHNT and CDR2 YYREEE (reference sequence). The CDR3 sequence is 15 residues long. CDR3 region: CASSQGQGRNTEAFF. For the CDR3, the DNA is TGTGCCAGCAGCCAGGGACAGGGGAGGAACACTGAAGCTTTCTTT.

The genes are TRBV19 and TRBJ2-2; perhaps TRBD2 as D (5 bases). Between the trimmed V and J ends, which lost 7 bases and 0 bases, there was a span of 9 bases. The CDR3 contains 14 residues. Germline V lookup: CDR1 LNHDA, CDR2 SQIVND (reference sequence). The CDR3 is CASTSGANTGELFF. In nucleotides, the CDR3 is TGTGCCAGTACGAGCGGAGCGAACACCGGGGAGCTGTTTTTT.

The V call is TRBV4-1, the J call TRBJ2-5; D not certain. Germline values: CDR1 MGHRA, CDR2 YSYEKL. V was pared by 1 base and J by 5 bases, with 8 bases between. This CDR3 has 13 residues. In DNA, the CDR3 is TGCGCCAGCAGCCAAGCTCTATTGGAGACCCAGTACTTC. Amino acid sequence: CASSQALLETQYF.

The chain combines TRBV30 with TRBJ2-5; TRBD2 matches 15 bases. The DNA end is more similar to TRBJ2-7, so the J call may be wrong. The CDR3 loop spans 14 amino acids. Germline values: CDR1 GTSNPN, CDR2 SVGIG (reference sequence). The CDR3 region has the DNA TGTGCCTGGAGCGGGACTAGCGGGAGGTACGAGCAGTACTTC. Protein: CAWSGTSGRYEQYF.

This clone has only one observation. This chain uses TRBV28 with TRBJ2-1, with TRBD2 identical over 9 bases. Trimming removed 6 bases from V and 0 bases from J; junction bases left unmatched: 3. The germline V gene encodes CDR1 MDHEN and CDR2 SYDVKM. The CDR3 runs to 15 residues. Here the CDR3 DNA reads TGTGCCAGCAGCCGGCGGGAGGGCTCCTACAATGAGCAGTTCTTC. This codes for CASSRREGSYNEQFF. Full variable domain (remainder filled in from reference TRBV28 and TRBJ2-1): DVKVTQSSRYLVKRTGEKVFLECVQDMDHENMFWYRQDPGLGLRLIYFSYDVKMKEKGDIPEGYSVSREKKERFSLILESASTNQTSMYLCASSRREGSYNEQFFGPGTRLTVL.

The rearrangement uses TRBV10-3 and TRBJ2-1; D is perhaps TRBD1 (6 bases). Trimming removed 7 bases at V and 5 bases at J, with 15 bases between. Germline lookup yields CDR1 ENHRY and CDR2 SYGVKD. CDR3 length equals 14 residues. CDR3 DNA: TGTGCCATCACCGCAACAGGGAAGGACAATGAGCAGTTCTTC. Amino acids: CAITATGKDNEQFF.

The chain uses TRBV7-9 and TRBJ2-7, with TRBD2 matching over 11 bases. With 6 bases clipped from V and 1 base from J, the junction kept 5 bases outside the gene matches. The germline V gene encodes CDR1 SEHNR and CDR2 FQNEAQ (reference sequence). CDR3 size: 15 residues. Written as DNA, the CDR3 is TGTGCCAGCAGATCGGGACTAGCGGATTCCTACGAGCAGTACTTC. Encoded protein: CASRSGLADSYEQYF. The variable domain in full, completed from reference TRBV7-9 and TRBJ2-7, reads DTGVSQNPRHKITKRGQNVTFRCDPISEHNRLYWYRQTLGQGPEFLTYFQNEAQLEKSRLLSDRFSAERPKGSFSTLEIQRTEQGDSAMYLCASRSGLADSYEQYFGPGTRLTVT.

The J gene is TRBJ2-3, the V gene TRBV7-8; perhaps TRBD2 as D (5 bases). Trimming stripped 5 bases from V and 0 bases from J, with 12 bases between. The CDR3 has 15 amino acids. Germline V gene data show CDR1 as SGHVS and CDR2 as FQNEAQ. CDR3 residues: CASSHRGYSTDTQYF. CDR3 sequence (DNA): TGTGCCAGCAGCCACCGCGGGTACAGCACAGATACGCAGTATTTT.